These T cell receptor beta chains were read from a single sample in a study of blood T cell repertoires in COVID-19. Generated by immunoSEQ multiplex PCR, the TCRdb table keeps only in-frame clones and is missing some. The sample shows under 90,000 clones, 70% to 80% of them seen only once. Sequencing was done on a sample of peripheral blood. The receptors come from a human donor in a cohort sampled during active COVID-19. Each CDR3 is given with its conserved first and last residue. A D gene is named only where the DNA matches it firmly. The listing skips clone size in some rows; elsewhere it reads once, few, many or a size class.

j_call: TRBJ1-1
v_call: TRBV27
d_call: -
clone_size: -
cdr3_aa: CASSYLGTNTEAFF
cdr3_nt: TGTGCCAGCAGTTATCTGGGGACTAACACTGAAGCTTTCTTT

j_call: TRBJ2-5
v_call: TRBV5-1
d_call: -
clone_size: -
cdr3_aa: CASSLYRAQETQYF
cdr3_nt: TGCGCCAGCAGCTTATACAGGGCCCAAGAGACCCAGTACTTC

j_call: TRBJ1-5
v_call: TRBV19
d_call: TRBD1
clone_size: once
cdr3_aa: CASSTGQGASGQPQHF
cdr3_nt: TGTGCCAGTAGTACAGGACAGGGGGCCTCTGGTCAGCCCCAGCATTTT

j_call: TRBJ2-2
v_call: TRBV19
d_call: -
clone_size: -
cdr3_aa: CASSTPSDFGELFF
cdr3_nt: TGTGCCAGTAGTACTCCTAGCGACTTCGGGGAGCTGTTTTTT

j_call: TRBJ2-1
v_call: TRBV7-2
d_call: TRBD2
clone_size: -
cdr3_aa: CASSLLAGDSYEQFF
cdr3_nt: TGTGCCAGCAGCTTATTAGCGGGAGATTCTTATGAGCAGTTCTTC

j_call: TRBJ2-5
v_call: TRBV5-5
d_call: TRBD2
clone_size: -
cdr3_aa: CASSLFLAGQETQYF
cdr3_nt: TGTGCCAGCAGCTTGTTCCTAGCGGGACAGGAGACCCAGTACTTC

j_call: TRBJ2-3
v_call: TRBV7-9
d_call: TRBD2
clone_size: -
cdr3_aa: CASLNSGRTDTQYF
cdr3_nt: TGTGCCAGCCTGAATAGCGGGAGAACAGATACGCAGTATTTT

j_call: TRBJ2-5
v_call: TRBV11-3
d_call: -
clone_size: -
cdr3_aa: CASSLRREIQETQYF
cdr3_nt: TGTGCCAGCAGCTTACGACGGGAGATCCAAGAGACCCAGTACTTC

j_call: TRBJ2-1
v_call: TRBV3-1/TRBV3-2
d_call: -
clone_size: -
cdr3_aa: CASSQDLGGRYNEQFF
cdr3_nt: TGTGCCAGCAGCCAAGATCTCGGGGGACGATACAATGAGCAGTTCTTC

j_call: TRBJ1-5
v_call: TRBV7-2
d_call: TRBD1
clone_size: -
cdr3_aa: CASSLYGTGNQPQHF
cdr3_nt: TGTGCCAGCAGCTTATATGGGACAGGGAATCAGCCCCAGCATTTT

j_call: TRBJ1-4
v_call: TRBV11-2
d_call: TRBD1
clone_size: -
cdr3_aa: CASSPFGTVNEKLFF
cdr3_nt: TGTGCCAGCAGCCCATTCGGGACAGTTAATGAAAAACTGTTTTTT

j_call: TRBJ1-2
v_call: TRBV27
d_call: -
clone_size: -
cdr3_aa: CASRDNPYGYTF
cdr3_nt: TGTGCCAGCAGGGACAACCCCTATGGCTACACCTTC

j_call: TRBJ2-3
v_call: TRBV9
d_call: TRBD1
clone_size: -
cdr3_aa: CASSVQQGGADTQYF
cdr3_nt: TGTGCCAGCAGCGTACAACAGGGGGGTGCAGATACGCAGTATTTT

j_call: TRBJ1-6
v_call: TRBV6-5
d_call: -
clone_size: -
cdr3_aa: CASSYRGQSSPLHF
cdr3_nt: TGTGCCAGCAGTTACCGAGGACAGAGTTCACCCCTCCACTTT

j_call: TRBJ2-6
v_call: TRBV6-6
d_call: -
clone_size: -
cdr3_aa: CASDRFGANVLTF
cdr3_nt: TGTGCCAGTGACAGGTTCGGGGCCAACGTCCTGACTTTC

j_call: TRBJ1-5
v_call: TRBV24-1
d_call: TRBD1
clone_size: once
cdr3_aa: CATSDSIGGTGLSNQPQHF
cdr3_nt: TGTGCCACCAGTGATTCCATTGGGGGGACAGGGCTAAGCAATCAGCCCCAGCATTTT

j_call: TRBJ2-3
v_call: TRBV5-1
d_call: -
clone_size: once
cdr3_aa: CASSFSGIYTDTQYF
cdr3_nt: TGCGCCAGCAGCTTCTCGGGGATTTACACAGATACGCAGTATTTT

j_call: TRBJ1-6
v_call: TRBV7-6
d_call: TRBD1
clone_size: few
cdr3_aa: CASSPTVTGQGNSPLHF
cdr3_nt: TGTGCCAGCAGCCCGACGGTGACGGGACAGGGCAATTCACCCCTCCACTTT

j_call: TRBJ1-1
v_call: TRBV6-5
d_call: -
clone_size: -
cdr3_aa: CASSYEGLSTEAFF
cdr3_nt: TGTGCCAGCAGTTACGAGGGATTAAGCACTGAAGCTTTCTTT

j_call: TRBJ2-2
v_call: TRBV5-4
d_call: TRBD2
clone_size: -
cdr3_aa: CASSLGLANGELFF
cdr3_nt: TGTGCCAGCAGCCTTGGACTAGCAAACGGGGAGCTGTTTTTT

j_call: TRBJ1-4
v_call: TRBV4-1
d_call: -
clone_size: once
cdr3_aa: CASSQDTGSNEKLFF
cdr3_nt: TGCGCCAGCAGCCAAGATACAGGGTCTAATGAAAAACTGTTTTTT

j_call: TRBJ2-4
v_call: TRBV3-1/TRBV3-2
d_call: -
clone_size: few
cdr3_aa: CASSQDPHALGGIQYF
cdr3_nt: TGTGCCAGCAGCCAAGATCCCCACGCCCTGGGAGGCATTCAGTACTTC

j_call: TRBJ1-2
v_call: TRBV2
d_call: -
clone_size: -
cdr3_aa: CASSTSGVGGYTF
cdr3_nt: TGTGCCAGCAGTACCTCAGGGGTTGGAGGCTACACCTTC

j_call: TRBJ1-3
v_call: TRBV7-2
d_call: -
clone_size: -
cdr3_aa: CASSLFGVSGNTIYF
cdr3_nt: TGTGCCAGCAGCTTATTCGGGGTCTCTGGAAACACCATATATTTT

j_call: TRBJ2-7
v_call: TRBV28
d_call: TRBD1
clone_size: -
cdr3_aa: CASAATGEVSYEQYF
cdr3_nt: TGTGCCAGCGCGGCCACAGGGGAAGTCTCCTACGAGCAGTACTTC

j_call: TRBJ2-7
v_call: TRBV2
d_call: -
clone_size: -
cdr3_aa: CASSDRGTSLEQYF
cdr3_nt: TGTGCCAGCAGTGACAGGGGAACCTCTCTCGAGCAGTACTTC

j_call: TRBJ1-1
v_call: TRBV19
d_call: TRBD1
clone_size: -
cdr3_aa: CASTKLGQGGTEAFF
cdr3_nt: TGTGCCAGTACCAAACTCGGACAGGGAGGAACTGAAGCTTTCTTT

j_call: TRBJ1-4
v_call: TRBV5-1
d_call: TRBD1
clone_size: -
cdr3_aa: CASSLGVRGNEKLFF
cdr3_nt: TGCGCCAGCAGCTTGGGGGTCAGGGGGAATGAAAAACTGTTTTTT

j_call: TRBJ2-3
v_call: TRBV6-2/TRBV6-3
d_call: TRBD1
clone_size: -
cdr3_aa: CASSSIRLLGGKDTQYF
cdr3_nt: TGTGCCAGCAGTTCCATCCGGCTTCTAGGGGGCAAAGATACGCAGTATTTT

j_call: TRBJ2-3
v_call: TRBV7-2
d_call: -
clone_size: -
cdr3_aa: CASSSTDTQYF
cdr3_nt: TGTGCCAGCTCCTCCACAGATACGCAGTATTTT

j_call: TRBJ1-2
v_call: TRBV19
d_call: TRBD1
clone_size: few
cdr3_aa: CASSPRQGVYGYTF
cdr3_nt: TGTGCCAGTAGTCCTAGACAGGGGGTCTATGGCTACACCTTC

j_call: TRBJ2-1
v_call: TRBV7-2
d_call: TRBD2
clone_size: -
cdr3_aa: CASSPRLAGGPYNEQFF
cdr3_nt: TGTGCCAGCAGCCCAAGACTAGCGGGGGGCCCCTACAATGAGCAGTTCTTC

j_call: TRBJ2-5
v_call: TRBV5-1
d_call: TRBD1
clone_size: -
cdr3_aa: CASSSGQGTETQYF
cdr3_nt: TGCGCCAGCAGCTCGGGACAGGGTACCGAGACCCAGTACTTC

j_call: TRBJ1-5
v_call: TRBV19
d_call: -
clone_size: few
cdr3_aa: CASGTGLKDQPQHF
cdr3_nt: TGTGCCAGTGGAACGGGACTGAAGGATCAGCCCCAGCATTTT

j_call: TRBJ1-2
v_call: TRBV7-2
d_call: -
clone_size: few
cdr3_aa: CASSYTTASYGYTF
cdr3_nt: TGTGCCAGCAGCTATACGACAGCATCCTATGGCTACACCTTC

j_call: TRBJ1-1
v_call: TRBV5-1
d_call: TRBD1
clone_size: -
cdr3_aa: CASSGGQPNTEAFF
cdr3_nt: TGCGCCAGCAGCGGGGGACAGCCGAACACTGAAGCTTTCTTT

j_call: TRBJ1-5
v_call: TRBV6-5
d_call: -
clone_size: few
cdr3_aa: CASSYDGRAQPQHF
cdr3_nt: TGTGCCAGCAGTTACGACGGGAGGGCTCAGCCCCAGCATTTT

j_call: TRBJ2-3
v_call: TRBV6-5
d_call: -
clone_size: -
cdr3_aa: CASRPDPGVDTQYF
cdr3_nt: TGTGCCAGCAGGCCAGACCCGGGGGTAGATACGCAGTATTTT

j_call: TRBJ2-5
v_call: TRBV9
d_call: TRBD2
clone_size: -
cdr3_aa: CASSVRGSGVGETQYF
cdr3_nt: TGTGCCAGCAGCGTCCGCGGGAGCGGGGTAGGAGAGACCCAGTACTTC

j_call: TRBJ2-5
v_call: TRBV27
d_call: -
clone_size: -
cdr3_aa: CASSFSRGAGLETQYF
cdr3_nt: TGTGCCAGCAGTTTCAGCAGGGGGGCGGGACTGGAGACCCAGTACTTC

j_call: TRBJ1-2
v_call: TRBV7-2
d_call: -
clone_size: few
cdr3_aa: CASSQDSGYTF
cdr3_nt: TGTGCCAGCAGCCAGGACAGTGGCTACACCTTC

j_call: TRBJ1-4
v_call: TRBV10-2
d_call: -
clone_size: -
cdr3_aa: CASSESLTWAEKLFF
cdr3_nt: TGCGCCAGCAGTGAGTCCCTCACTTGGGCCGAAAAACTGTTTTTT

j_call: TRBJ2-6
v_call: TRBV19
d_call: -
clone_size: -
cdr3_aa: CASSPRGVGANVLTF
cdr3_nt: TGTGCCAGTAGTCCTCGCGGGGTCGGGGCCAACGTCCTGACTTTC

j_call: TRBJ2-7
v_call: TRBV14
d_call: -
clone_size: once
cdr3_aa: CASSQDHLVALYEQYF
cdr3_nt: TGTGCCAGCAGCCAAGATCACTTAGTAGCCCTCTACGAGCAGTACTTC

j_call: TRBJ1-4
v_call: TRBV6-5
d_call: -
clone_size: -
cdr3_aa: CASRTGREKLFF
cdr3_nt: TGTGCCAGCAGGACAGGTCGGGAAAAACTGTTTTTT

j_call: TRBJ1-3
v_call: TRBV4-3
d_call: -
clone_size: -
cdr3_aa: CASSQEDSITGNTIYF
cdr3_nt: TGCGCCAGCAGCCAAGAGGACAGCATTACTGGAAACACCATATATTTT

j_call: TRBJ2-2
v_call: TRBV5-1
d_call: TRBD1
clone_size: -
cdr3_aa: CASSKEGQGSTGELFF
cdr3_nt: TGCGCCAGCAGCAAGGAGGGACAGGGGAGCACCGGGGAGCTGTTTTTT

j_call: TRBJ1-3
v_call: TRBV5-1
d_call: TRBD1
clone_size: -
cdr3_aa: CASSPGQSGNTIYF
cdr3_nt: TGCGCCAGCAGCCCGGGACAGAGTGGAAACACCATATATTTT

j_call: TRBJ2-6
v_call: TRBV7-2
d_call: TRBD1
clone_size: -
cdr3_aa: CASSLVYRGASSGANVLTF
cdr3_nt: TGTGCCAGCAGCTTAGTTTACAGGGGCGCCAGCTCTGGGGCCAACGTCCTGACTTTC